The TCR beta chain under discussion was sequenced for a study of blood T cells in healthy people across ages. The CDR3 loop spans 16 amino acids. The germline V gene encodes CDR1 LGHDT and CDR2 YNNKEL (reference sequence). Between the trimmed V and J ends, which lost 0 bases and 7 bases, there was a span of 16 bases. For the second PCR, which ran for about 6 to 11 cycles, a sample-barcoded 5' primer and a J-beta primer mix were used. Each CDR3 protein is one row after TCRdb ran MiXCR on the 5' RACE reads. The sample yields about 900,000 distinct CDR3 sequences, around 62% seen once. Sequences were obtained from blood. The clonotype originates from a man aged 25 to 45 in good health. The V and J genes are TRBV3-1 and TRBJ2-1; a possible D gene is TRBD2 (5 bases). Written as DNA, the CDR3 is TGTGCCAGCAGCCAAGACTTGTGGGGAGCCGGGAATGAGCAGTTCTTC. This codes for CASSQDLWGAGNEQFF.